These 10 T cell receptor beta chains were all obtained from the same sample, sequenced in a study of T cell changes during pregnancy in multiple sclerosis. Libraries were prepared by immunoSEQ multiplex PCR; TCRdb keeps only in-frame clonotypes and omits some of them. The table lists about 36,000 clones, 75% to 90% of them singletons, with 10% to 12% in the top ten. Specimen: CD8+ T cells from peripheral blood mononuclear cells, collected in the third trimester of pregnancy. All receptors derive from a female donor with multiple sclerosis, enrolled in a pregnancy study.

V is TRBV5-6 and J is TRBJ2-2, with no clear D. Between the trimmed V and J ends, which lost 4 bases and 5 bases, there was a span of 3 bases. Germline V gene sequence: CDR1 SGHDT, CDR2 YYEEEE. The CDR3 has 11 amino acids. In DNA form, the CDR3 reads TGTGCCAGCAGCCAAACCGGGGAGCTGTTTTTT. Translating it yields CASSQTGELFF.

V is TRBV4-3 and J is TRBJ2-4; D may be TRBD2 (7 bases). The CDR3 has 15 residues. Germline V gene lookup returns CDR1 LGHNA and CDR2 YSLEER. Trimming pared 0 bases from V and 6 bases from J, leaving 12 bases between. DNA of the CDR3: TGCGCCAGCAGCCAAGATCTAGGGGGGGGAAACATTCAGTACTTC. It specifies CASSQDLGGGNIQYF.

V gene TRBV5-5 combines with J gene TRBJ1-1, with 11 bases identical to TRBD1. Per germline, CDR1 SGHKS and CDR2 YYEKEE (reference sequence). The CDR3 covers 18 residues. The trim removed 4 bases at V and 10 bases at J, leaving 21 bases unmatched. CDR3 sequence reads: CASSETDRTGGERTGAFF. DNA of the CDR3: TGTGCCAGCAGCGAAACAGATCGGACAGGGGGCGAGAGGACGGGAGCTTTCTTT.

The chain employs TRBV6-1 and TRBJ2-4; D perhaps matches TRBD2 (6 bases). This CDR3 contains 14 residues. V lost 6 bases and J lost 8, with 17 bases in between. Germline V CDR1 and CDR2: MNHNS, SASEGT. The CDR3 bases are TGTGCCAGCAGGGGGGGATGGGGGATGGACATTCAGTACTTC. Its protein is CASRGGWGMDIQYF.

The J gene is TRBJ2-7, the V gene TRBV4-1; D perhaps matches TRBD2 (5 bases). V dropped 1 base and J dropped 3 bases, with 22 bases sitting between them. The germline V gene has CDR1 MGHRA and CDR2 YSYEKL. CDR3 length: 18 amino acids. Here the CDR3 DNA reads TGCGCCAGCAGCCAAGGATTGGTAAAGACTACCATGAGCTACGAGCAGTACTTC. Protein product: CASSQGLVKTTMSYEQYF.

The sample holds one count of this clone. The J gene is TRBJ2-2, the V gene TRBV7-7; D might be TRBD1 (6 bases). The CDR3 length is 13 residues. Germline V gene lookup returns CDR1 SSHAT and CDR2 FNYEAQ (reference sequence). The V end was cut by 6 bases, the J end by 5 bases, with 10 bases between. The CDR3 DNA is TGTGCCAGCAGTACCAGGGGAACCGGGGAGCTGTTTTTT. This gives the protein CASSTRGTGELFF.

The chain links TRBV19 to TRBJ1-1; D is unclear. Germline CDR1 LNHDA, CDR2 SQIVND (reference sequence). This CDR3 contains 13 residues. V dropped 3 bases and J dropped 1 base, with 6 bases sitting between them. The DNA of the CDR3 is TGTGCCAGTAGTATCGGTAGGAACACTGAAGCTTTCTTT. Protein product: CASSIGRNTEAFF. The entire variable domain, with the rest obtained from reference TRBV19 and TRBJ1-1, is as follows: DGGITQSPKYLFRKEGQNVTLSCEQNLNHDAMYWYRQDPGQGLRLIYYSQIVNDFQKGDIAEGYSVSREKKESFPLTVTSAQKNPTAFYLCASSIGRNTEAFFGQGTRLTVV.

The CDR3 reads CGEGMYYGYTF. CDR3 DNA sequence: TGTGGGGAGGGGATGTACTATGGCTACACCTTC. This chain links TRBV2 with TRBJ1-2; maybe TRBD1 (5 bases). This CDR3 contains 11 residues. Germline CDR1 reads SNHLY; CDR2 reads FYNNEI.

This chain uses TRBV2 with TRBJ2-2, with D uncertain. This CDR3 spans 14 amino acids. Germline CDR1 reads SNHLY; CDR2 reads FYNNEI. V dropped 6 bases and J dropped 0 bases, with 8 bases sitting between them. CDR3 sequence: CASRSLSNTGELFF. For the CDR3, the DNA is TGTGCCAGCAGGTCCCTCTCGAACACCGGGGAGCTGTTTTTT.

The chain is built from TRBV21-1 and TRBJ1-1. TRBV21-1 is given as a pseudogene. The CDR3 loop spans 23 amino acids. CDR3 residues: CASSKRDAPTRKTGSVLDTEAFF. In DNA, the CDR3 is TGTGCCAGCAGCAAACGTGACGCGCCCACCAGGAAAACGGGGAGCGTATTGGACACTGAAGCTTTCTTT.